A selection of T cell receptor beta chains follows, all from one sample in a study of T cell responses to AZD1222 COVID-19 vaccine. Produced via immunoSEQ multiplex PCR; TCRdb's table is partial and in-frame only. Seen here are approximately 93,000 clones, approximately 89% observed once, and the top ten hold 5.3%. The sequencing used peripheral blood, collected 28 days after the second AZD1222 dose. The receptor set was obtained from an adult who received the AZD1222 COVID-19 vaccine. Both conserved end residues are part of each CDR3. D genes are given only for firm matches. The size field is filled for only some rows; it gives once, few, many or a size class.

TGTGCCAGTAGTGTCCAGGGTGGCGGAAACGAGCAGTACTTC CASSVQGGGNEQYF - - TRBJ2-7 TRBV19
TGCGCCAGCAGCTTCGGACAGCCAACTGAAGCTTTCTTT CASSFGQPTEAFF - - TRBJ1-1 TRBV5-1
TGTGCCAGCAGCTTCGGGGGGCTGGCAACTGGCTACACCTTC CASSFGGLATGYTF once - TRBJ1-2 TRBV5-6
TGTGCCAGCAGGGAAGGGGTAGATACGCAGTATTTT CASREGVDTQYF - - TRBJ2-3 TRBV5-4
TGTGCCAGCAGTTCCACAGGGAACTATGGCTACACCTTC CASSSTGNYGYTF - - TRBJ1-2 TRBV28
TGTGCTAGTGGGTTAACAGGGTATAATTCACCCCTCCACTTT CASGLTGYNSPLHF - - TRBJ1-6 TRBV12-5
TGTGCCAGCAGTCGGGACAGGGGGCGTTACAATGAGCAGTTCTTC CASSRDRGRYNEQFF - TRBD1 TRBJ2-1 TRBV7-2
TGTGCCAGCAGTTACTTCGGGACAGGGTCTGGAAACACCATATATTTT CASSYFGTGSGNTIYF - TRBD1 TRBJ1-3 TRBV6-5
TGTGCCAGCAGCGCCGACTCAGAGACCCAGTACTTC CASSADSETQYF - - TRBJ2-5 TRBV5-4
TGTGCCAGCAGCGAGGGGCCCGGGGGAGAGCAGTTCTTC CASSEGPGGEQFF - - TRBJ2-1 TRBV9
TGTGCCAGCAGTGCTAGACAGGGGGACACTGAAGCTTTCTTT CASSARQGDTEAFF - TRBD1 TRBJ1-1 TRBV27
TGTGCCAGCAGCTTAGCGGGGGGGCCGAGGGAGACCCAGTACTTC CASSLAGGPRETQYF - - TRBJ2-5 TRBV7-2
TGCGCCAGCAGTCAATCGCCGCTCGTCAGGGGGCGGTTTAGCGGGGAGCTGTTTTTT CASSQSPLVRGRFSGELFF - TRBD1 TRBJ2-2 TRBV23-1
TGCGCCAGCAGCCCCTCACAGGGGATGGCTGAGCAGTTCTTC CASSPSQGMAEQFF - TRBD1 TRBJ2-1 TRBV4-1
TGTGCCAGCAGTGAGTTGACGGTCAGCCATTCTAACTATGGCTACACCTTC CASSELTVSHSNYGYTF - - TRBJ1-2 TRBV6-1
TGTGCCAGCAGTGAGTTTCAGGAACCTAATTCACCCCTCCACTTT CASSEFQEPNSPLHF - - TRBJ1-6 TRBV6-1
TGTGCCAGCAGCGGACAGGGGGGAGCTGAAGCTTTCTTT CASSGQGGAEAFF - TRBD1 TRBJ1-1 TRBV5-6
TGTGCCAGCAGCTTGTTACCTTGGGGACAGGCGATTTCTTACGAGCAGTACTTC CASSLLPWGQAISYEQYF - TRBD1 TRBJ2-7 TRBV5-5
TGTGCCAGCAGTCAATGGGACAGTGACACAGATACGCAGTATTTT CASSQWDSDTDTQYF - TRBD1 TRBJ2-3 TRBV27
TGTGCCAGCAGCTCCTGGACAGGGGGCCGTGGTAATGAAAAACTGTTTTTT CASSSWTGGRGNEKLFF - TRBD1 TRBJ1-4 TRBV9
TGTGCCAGCAGTCTCACTAGTGGGGTTTACAATGAGCAGTTCTTC CASSLTSGVYNEQFF - - TRBJ2-1 TRBV27
TGTGCCGGCGGACGGACACGGAGCTATGGCTACACCTTC CAGGRTRSYGYTF - - TRBJ1-2 TRBV30
TGTGCCAGCAGTGGTCTGACGGTTCCAACTAATGAAAAACTGTTTTTT CASSGLTVPTNEKLFF - - TRBJ1-4 TRBV25-1
TGTGCCAGCAGCCAAGCCATAGCGGGGGGAAACAATGAGCAGTTCTTC CASSQAIAGGNNEQFF - TRBD2 TRBJ2-1 TRBV14
TGCGCCAGCAGCTTCGGGGGCAACCGGAATAATTCACCCCTCCACTTT CASSFGGNRNNSPLHF - - TRBJ1-6 TRBV5-1
TGTGCCACCACTCTGGAAGGGGCGCGGGGTAGCAATCAGCCCCAGCATTTT CATTLEGARGSNQPQHF - - TRBJ1-5 TRBV19
TGTGCCAGCAGTTTAGGGACAGCCTACGAGCAGTACTTC CASSLGTAYEQYF once TRBD1 TRBJ2-7 TRBV28
TGTGCCATCAGTGAGTCGGGGGGGCTATTTTCCACAGATACGCAGTATTTT CAISESGGLFSTDTQYF - - TRBJ2-3 TRBV10-3
TGCGCCAGCAGCTTGTTGGGGCCGGAGACCCAGTACTTC CASSLLGPETQYF - - TRBJ2-5 TRBV5-1
TGTGCCAGCAGTTGGGCAGGGGTGGATACGCAGTATTTT CASSWAGVDTQYF - - TRBJ2-3 TRBV27
TGTGCCAGCCCCGTTTTCTTCTTGGGAAACATTCAGTACTTC CASPVFFLGNIQYF - - TRBJ2-4 TRBV9
TGTGCCAGCTCACCACGTCGTAACTGGACAGGCCATCTTCAGTACTTC CASSPRRNWTGHLQYF - TRBD1 TRBJ2-7 TRBV18
TGCGCCAGCAGCTTGGAAGGGGGGTCACCCCTCCACTTT CASSLEGGSPLHF few - TRBJ1-6 TRBV5-1
TGTGCCACCAGCACGACCCTCGGACAGGGTTTGTTTCAATATAGCAATCAGCCCCAGCATTTT CATSTTLGQGLFQYSNQPQHF - TRBD1 TRBJ1-5 TRBV15
TGTGCCAGCAGCTCACCGACAGGGGGTATCTTCGGTAGCAATCAGCCCCAGCATTTT CASSSPTGGIFGSNQPQHF few TRBD1 TRBJ1-5 TRBV7-2
TGTGCCAGCAGCCTCGGGGGGGCCTCTGAGCAGTTCTTC CASSLGGASEQFF - TRBD2 TRBJ2-1 TRBV14
TGTGCCAGCAGCCAAGTCGGGGGAGCCAAAAACATTCAGTACTTC CASSQVGGAKNIQYF - - TRBJ2-4 TRBV3-1/TRBV3-2
TGTGCCAGCAGCTACATGACAGAGGAAACCTACGAGCAGTACTTC CASSYMTEETYEQYF - - TRBJ2-7 TRBV6-5
TGTGCCAGCAGCTTGTTTTTGGGACAGGGGGGCAACGAGCAGTACTTC CASSLFLGQGGNEQYF - TRBD1 TRBJ2-7 TRBV5-5
TGTGCCAGCAGCCTGGTTCGATCCTATAATTCACCCCTCCACTTT CASSLVRSYNSPLHF - - TRBJ1-6 TRBV3-1/TRBV3-2
TGTGCCAGCAGCCTACAGGGGTCAACTAATGAAAAACTGTTTTTT CASSLQGSTNEKLFF - TRBD1 TRBJ1-4 TRBV11-2
TGTGCCTGGAGGCCGGGTCTCAGGCGGTATAGCAATCAGCCCCAGCATTTT CAWRPGLRRYSNQPQHF - - TRBJ1-5 TRBV30
TGTGCCAGTAGAGGACTAGCGGGGGGCCGAAGCAATGAGCAGTTCTTC CASRGLAGGRSNEQFF - TRBD2 TRBJ2-1 TRBV19
TGTGCCAGCAGCTTGGCGGGGGACAGGGGCCGTGAAGCTTTCTTT CASSLAGDRGREAFF - TRBD1 TRBJ1-1 TRBV5-4
TGTGCCAGCAGCAACCAACACCCAGCGAATGGCTACACCTTC CASSNQHPANGYTF - - TRBJ1-2 TRBV3-1/TRBV3-2
TGTGCCAGCAGGGGGGACACTCATTCACCCCTCCACTTT CASRGDTHSPLHF once - TRBJ1-6 TRBV6-6
TGTGCCAGCTATCAGGGGTTTGATTCACCCCTCCACTTT CASYQGFDSPLHF - - TRBJ1-6 TRBV18
TGCGCCAGCAGCCAGAGGCAAGGGCCGGAGACCCAGTACTTC CASSQRQGPETQYF - - TRBJ2-5 TRBV4-3
TGTGCCAGCAGCCAAACGACAGCCAACTCCGCGAACACCGGGGAGCTGTTTTTT CASSQTTANSANTGELFF - - TRBJ2-2 TRBV16
TGTGCCAGCAGTTACTCTCGGGACAGTACGAACACCGGGGAGCTGTTTTTT CASSYSRDSTNTGELFF - TRBD1 TRBJ2-2 TRBV6-2/TRBV6-3
TGTGCCAGCAGCTTACAACGAAACACCATATATTTT CASSLQRNTIYF - - TRBJ1-3 TRBV7-9
TGTGCCAGCAGCCCGGCGGGGGGGGTCTACGAGCAGTACTTC CASSPAGGVYEQYF - TRBD2 TRBJ2-7 TRBV7-6
TGTGCCAGCAGCTTAGTAGGCGGGGGGGTCACAGATACGCAGTATTTT CASSLVGGGVTDTQYF - TRBD2 TRBJ2-3 TRBV11-2
TGTGCCAGCAGTCTATATAGGTGGCAGTTCTTC CASSLYRWQFF - - TRBJ2-1 TRBV27
TGTGCCAGCAGCCAAGCTACCGGGACTCTGGACACCGGGGAGCTGTTTTTT CASSQATGTLDTGELFF - - TRBJ2-2 TRBV3-1/TRBV3-2
TGTGCCAGTAGTATAGGCCCGGGACAGTTTAATCAGCCCCAGCATTTT CASSIGPGQFNQPQHF - TRBD1 TRBJ1-5 TRBV19